Presented here are 31 T cell receptor beta chains from one specimen sequenced in a study of blood T cell repertoires in COVID-19. Sequencing used immunoSEQ multiplex PCR; TCRdb keeps in-frame clones, though not all of them. The table has about 350,000 clones, about 90% seen once; the top ten hold around 3%. Sequenced input: PBMCs or T cells enriched from blood (not recorded which). These receptors originate from a woman younger than 45 who had recovered from COVID-19.

The rearrangement joins TRBV27 to TRBJ2-5; weak D call: TRBD2 (5 bases). Per the germline V gene, CDR1 is MNHEY and CDR2 is SMNVEV (reference sequence). This CDR3 is built from 14 residues. The V end lost 2 bases, the J end lost 4 bases, and 11 bases lay between the germline ends. In nucleotides, the CDR3 is TGTGCCAGCAGTTTAGCGGGTCAAAGAGAGACCCAGTACTTC. This codes for CASSLAGQRETQYF.

This rearrangement joins TRBV6-5 to TRBJ1-3, with 7 bases matching TRBD1. There are 14 residues in the CDR3. V gave up 8 bases and J gave up 1 base; unmatched junction bases: 5. Germline lookup yields CDR1 MNHEY and CDR2 SVGAGI. CDR3 region: CASRDRTSGNTIYF. In nucleotides, the CDR3 is TGTGCCAGCCGGGACAGAACATCTGGAAACACCATATATTTT.

The V and J genes are TRBV14 and TRBJ2-7, with TRBD1 identical over 8 bases. The CDR3 has 14 residues. V lost 4 bases, J lost 7 bases, and 9 bases stayed unmatched. Germline CDR1 SGHDN, CDR2 FVKESK. Here the CDR3 reads CASSPRTGTEEQYF. The CDR3 DNA follows: TGTGCCAGCAGCCCCAGGACAGGGACTGAGGAGCAGTACTTC.

V usage is TRBV29-1 and J usage is TRBJ1-1; 7 bases match TRBD1. The CDR3 runs to 14 residues. The V segment lost 1 base and the J segment 4 bases; nucleotides outside the gene matches: 6. Germline-derived CDR1 and CDR2 are SQVTM and ANQGSEA. CDR3 sequence: CSVEAKRGPTEAFF. The CDR3 DNA reads TGCAGCGTTGAAGCGAAAAGGGGGCCCACTGAAGCTTTCTTT. The full variable domain, with the rest looked up from reference TRBV29-1 and TRBJ1-1, is SAVISQKPSRDICQRGTSLTIQCQVDSQVTMMFWYRQQPGQSLTLIATANQGSEATYESGFVIDKFPISRPNLTFSTLTVSNMSPEDSSIYLCSVEAKRGPTEAFFGQGTRLTVV.

V is TRBV30 and J is TRBJ1-2; the D gene is possibly TRBD1 (5 bases). The CDR3 contains 13 residues. V was cut by 0 bases and J by 13 bases, with 18 bases left in between. From germline, CDR1 is GTSNPN and CDR2 SVGIG (reference sequence). In DNA form, the CDR3 reads TGTGCCTGGAGTGTACGTCTATCAGGGTCTGGCACCTTC. This codes for CAWSVRLSGSGTF.

The gene calls are TRBV27 and TRBJ2-4; D unclear. Between the trimmed V and J ends, which lost 3 bases and 8 bases, there was a span of 11 bases. This CDR3 is 13 amino acids long. CDR1 MNHEY and CDR2 SMNVEV come from the germline V gene (reference sequence). The CDR3 coding sequence is TGTGCCAGCAGTTTGGTACGAGAGGACATTCAGTACTTC. Translating it yields CASSLVREDIQYF.

The chain has TRBV6-5 and TRBJ1-1; TRBD1 agrees at 8 bases. Germline CDR1 reads MNHEY; CDR2 reads SVGAGI. V trimming: 6 bases; J trimming: 5 bases; junction bases outside the gene matches: 5. This CDR3 has 13 amino acids. The CDR3 loop is CASRTTGGTEAFF. CDR3 in DNA: TGTGCCAGCAGGACCACAGGGGGTACTGAAGCTTTCTTT.

The genes are TRBV6-6 and TRBJ1-1; no reliable D call. Trimming shortened V by 5 bases and J by 2 bases, and 12 bases separated the two germline ends. This CDR3 comprises 14 residues. CDR1 is MNHNY and CDR2 is SVGAGI in the germline V gene (reference sequence). CDR3 in DNA: TGTGCCAGCAGTCCCCGGGGTGTCAACACTGAAGCTTTCTTT. Its protein is CASSPRGVNTEAFF.

The J gene is TRBJ1-2, the V gene TRBV7-9; 9 bases are a match to TRBD1. This CDR3 is 14 amino acids long. V trimming: 1 base; J trimming: 7 bases; junction bases outside the gene matches: 4. Per the germline V gene, CDR1 is SEHNR and CDR2 is FQNEAQ (reference sequence). The CDR3 here is CASSLGTGVVGYTF. The CDR3 DNA sequence: TGTGCCAGCAGCTTAGGGACAGGGGTGGTTGGCTACACCTTC.

The rearrangement joins TRBV29-1 to TRBJ2-2, with 7 bases lining up with TRBD2. CDR1 and CDR2 from the germline V gene are SQVTM and ANQGSEA. V lost 5 bases, J lost 0 bases, and 6 bases stayed unmatched. The CDR3 loop spans 15 amino acids. The CDR3 DNA is TGCAGCGTTCTTTCCGGGACTACGAACACCGGGGAGCTGTTTTTT. The encoded protein is CSVLSGTTNTGELFF.

The chain is built from TRBV13 and TRBJ2-1, with D unclear. Germline values: CDR1 PRHDT, CDR2 FYEKMQ (reference sequence). The CDR3 is 13 amino acids. Trimming took 4 bases from V and 8 from J, leaving 12 bases between them. CDR3 sequence reads: CASSSERRYEQFF. CDR3 nucleotides: TGTGCCAGCAGCTCCGAGAGAAGATATGAGCAGTTCTTC.

The gene calls are TRBV28 and TRBJ2-1, with 9 bases aligning to TRBD2. Germline trimming cut 6 bases from V and 5 bases from J; bases unmatched to any gene: 11. CDR3 length equals 16 residues. Germline V gene lookup returns CDR1 MDHEN and CDR2 SYDVKM. The CDR3 is CASSPNSGSFDNEQFF. The CDR3 coding sequence is TGTGCCAGCAGCCCTAATAGCGGGAGTTTCGACAATGAGCAGTTCTTC.

The chain carries TRBV27 and TRBJ1-2, with a possible D match to TRBD1 (5 bases). V was shortened by 5 bases and J by 5 bases, with 18 bases between the two germline ends. CDR1 and CDR2 (germline): MNHEY, SMNVEV (reference sequence). This CDR3 contains 15 residues. CDR3: CASSPRGETAYGYTF. The CDR3 DNA follows: TGTGCCAGCAGTCCTCGGGGGGAGACTGCATATGGCTACACCTTC.

V is TRBV30 and J is TRBJ1-2, with D hard to call. CDR1 and CDR2 from the germline V gene are GTSNPN and SVGIG (reference sequence). The CDR3 loop spans 12 amino acids. Trimming left V 0 bases short and J 10 bases short, with 12 bases between. The CDR3 loop reads CAWSVGRLDYTF. CDR3 DNA sequence: TGTGCCTGGAGTGTTGGGAGGCTGGACTACACCTTC.

The V gene is TRBV2, the J gene TRBJ2-3, with 8 bases identical to TRBD1. Germline trimming cut 6 bases from V and 3 bases from J; bases unmatched to any gene: 8. Germline CDR1 and CDR2: SNHLY and FYNNEI. This CDR3 is 15 amino acids long. The CDR3 DNA is TGTGCCAGCAGACTGAGGACAGGGAGAACAGATACGCAGTATTTT. Translating it yields CASRLRTGRTDTQYF.

This clone was seen a few times. V gene TRBV7-9 combines with J gene TRBJ2-3; 9 bases line up with TRBD1. J gave up 2 bases and V 6 bases, and 6 bases lay outside the gene matches. Germline V CDR1 and CDR2: SEHNR, FQNEAQ (reference sequence). The length of the CDR3 is 15 residues. CDR3 DNA sequence: TGTGCCAGCAGTGTACAGGGGGCAGCCACAGATACGCAGTATTTT. It specifies CASSVQGAATDTQYF.

The chain recombines TRBV4-1 with TRBJ2-5, with a tentative D call TRBD2 (5 bases). Germline V CDR1 and CDR2: MGHRA, YSYEKL. V lost 6 bases to trimming and J lost 1 base, with 18 bases between them. The CDR3 has 16 amino acids. Here the CDR3 reads CASSPPGRRSQETQYF. DNA for the CDR3: TGCGCCAGCAGTCCTCCCGGTCGGAGGAGCCAAGAGACCCAGTACTTC.

As for this clone: This same CDR3 is encoded by further DNA sequences in the sample. This chain joins TRBV5-1 and TRBJ1-6; D call uncertain. Germline CDR1 SGHRS, CDR2 YFSETQ. This CDR3 region has 15 residues. The germline V and J ends were trimmed by 1 base and 4 bases, with 9 bases remaining between them. The CDR3, as DNA: TGCGCCAGCAGCTTGTGGGGAGATTATAATTCACCCCTCCACTTT. Protein product: CASSLWGDYNSPLHF.

The rearrangement joins TRBV25-1 to TRBJ1-1, with D possibly being TRBD1 (5 bases). CDR1 and CDR2 (germline): MGHDK, SYGVNS. The CDR3 consists of 16 residues. V dropped 0 bases and J dropped 10 bases, with 21 bases sitting between them. The CDR3 DNA reads TGTGCCAGCAGTGAATATGGCGCCGGGCAGGGAGGAACAGCTTTCTTT. Translation gives CASSEYGAGQGGTAFF.

The chain is built from TRBV5-1 and TRBJ1-3; 7 nucleotides agree with TRBD1. CDR1 SGHRS and CDR2 YFSETQ come from the germline V gene. This CDR3 is built from 15 residues. Trimming removed 0 bases from V and 2 bases from J; junction bases left unmatched: 2. Here the CDR3 DNA reads TGCGCCAGCAGCTTGGCCGGGACAGCTGGAAACACCATATATTTT. It translates to CASSLAGTAGNTIYF.

The J gene is TRBJ2-5, the V gene TRBV14; D possibly corresponds to TRBD1 (6 bases). The CDR3 consists of 13 residues. Germline CDR1 and CDR2: SGHDN and FVKESK. V lost 4 bases, J lost 5 bases, and 11 bases lay in between. In DNA, the CDR3 is TGTGCCAGCAGCCTAAACAGGGCGGAGACCCAGTACTTC. As protein: CASSLNRAETQYF.

J is TRBJ1-3 and V is TRBV7-2, with a tentative D call TRBD1 (5 bases). V was trimmed by 1 base and J by 4 bases, leaving 20 bases between them. Germline V gene data show CDR1 as SGHTA and CDR2 as FQGNSA. CDR3 length equals 18 residues. CDR3 nucleotide sequence: TGTGCCAGCAGCTTAGACCAGGGAGGGGTCGGTTCGGGAAACACCATATATTTT. Its translation: CASSLDQGGVGSGNTIYF.

The chain employs TRBV9 and TRBJ2-5, with a tentative D call TRBD2 (5 bases). The CDR3 length is 14 residues. Trimming stripped 4 bases from V and 2 bases from J, with 12 bases between. In germline, CDR1 is SGDLS, CDR2 YYNGEE. DNA of the CDR3: TGTGCCAGCAGCCCTCCGGGATTTCAAGAGACCCAGTACTTC. Protein product: CASSPPGFQETQYF.

The chain employs TRBV6-5 and TRBJ2-5; no clear D. V was pared by 2 bases and J by 6 bases, with 10 bases between. Germline values: CDR1 MNHEY, CDR2 SVGAGI. There are 13 residues in the CDR3. The CDR3 region is CASSYSLVKTQYF. The DNA for the CDR3 is TGTGCCAGCAGTTACAGCCTGGTAAAGACCCAGTACTTC.

This clone was seen more than once but under ten times. The chain recombines TRBV9 with TRBJ1-2, with D uncertain. Looked up from germline, CDR1 is SGDLS and CDR2 is YYNGEE. The CDR3 has 14 amino acids. Trimming cost V 6 bases and J 3 bases, with 15 bases left between them. CDR3 bases: TGTGCCAGCACCCTAGCAGATACTTACTATGGCTACACCTTC. Translating gives CASTLADTYYGYTF.

On this clone: The germline gene is not matched at one end of the junction; a read error may be the cause. The V call is TRBV7-7, the J call TRBJ2-3; a weak D match, TRBD2 (6 bases). This CDR3 region has 15 residues. Germline lookup yields CDR1 SSHAT and CDR2 FNYEAQ (reference sequence). Here the CDR3 reads CASSMGGAETDTQYF. The CDR3, as DNA: TGTGCTAGCAGCATGGGGGGTGCAGAAACAGATACGCAGTATTTT.

The rearrangement joins TRBV18 to TRBJ2-7; the match to TRBD1 covers 8 bases. The CDR3 has 13 residues. With 3 bases clipped from V and 5 bases from J, the junction kept 3 bases outside the gene matches. CDR1 KGHSH and CDR2 LQKENI come from the germline V gene. For the CDR3, the DNA is TGTGCCAGCTCACCGCCAGGGGGCGACGAGCAGTACTTC. Translated, it gives CASSPPGGDEQYF.

The gene calls are TRBV2 and TRBJ2-7, with D tentatively TRBD2 (5 bases). The CDR3 sequence is 14 residues long. Germline V gene sequence: CDR1 SNHLY, CDR2 FYNNEI. The germline V and J ends were trimmed by 7 bases and 3 bases, with 16 bases remaining between them. CDR3 residues: CASKIGGQVYEQYF. The DNA for the CDR3 is TGTGCCAGCAAAATAGGAGGTCAAGTCTACGAGCAGTACTTC.

This chain uses TRBV24-1 with TRBJ2-2, with D perhaps matching TRBD1 (5 bases). The CDR3 is 18 amino acids. Germline CDR1 and CDR2: KGHDR and SFDVKD. V lost 3 bases, J lost 3 bases, and 19 bases lay in between. CDR3 region: CATSDQKRTPVDTGELFF. CDR3 sequence (DNA): TGTGCCACCAGTGATCAGAAGAGGACACCGGTAGACACCGGGGAGCTGTTTTTT.

This clone showed up just a few times. V is TRBV27 and J is TRBJ1-4; no firm D call. From germline, CDR1 is MNHEY and CDR2 SMNVEV (reference sequence). The CDR3 is 15 amino acids. Trimming left V 8 bases short and J 5 bases short, with 18 bases between. CDR3 sequence reads: CASRQPGRENEKLFF. The CDR3 bases are TGTGCCAGCCGCCAACCCGGACGGGAAAATGAAAAACTGTTTTTT.

The gene calls are TRBV5-4 and TRBJ2-3, with 7 bases lining up with TRBD2. This CDR3 spans 15 amino acids. Looked up from germline, CDR1 is SGHNT and CDR2 is YYREEE (reference sequence). The J segment lost 6 bases and the V segment lost 7 bases, leaving 14 bases of the junction unmatched. This chain's CDR3 is CASRPGGSPRDTQYF. DNA of the CDR3: TGTGCCAGCCGCCCGGGCGGGAGCCCCCGGGATACGCAGTATTTT.